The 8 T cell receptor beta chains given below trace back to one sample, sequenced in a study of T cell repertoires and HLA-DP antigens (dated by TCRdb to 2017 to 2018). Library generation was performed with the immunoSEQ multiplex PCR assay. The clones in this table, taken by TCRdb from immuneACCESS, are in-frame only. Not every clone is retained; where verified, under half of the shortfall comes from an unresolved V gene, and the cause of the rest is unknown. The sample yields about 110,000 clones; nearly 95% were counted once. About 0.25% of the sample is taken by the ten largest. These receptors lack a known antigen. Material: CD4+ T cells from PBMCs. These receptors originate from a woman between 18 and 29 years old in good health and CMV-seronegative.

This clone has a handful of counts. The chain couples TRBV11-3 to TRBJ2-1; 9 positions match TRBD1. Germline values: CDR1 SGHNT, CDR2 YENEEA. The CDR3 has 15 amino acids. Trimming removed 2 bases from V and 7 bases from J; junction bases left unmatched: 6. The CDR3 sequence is CASSLRTGAGNEQFF. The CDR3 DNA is TGTGCCAGCAGCTTACGGACAGGGGCGGGGAATGAGCAGTTCTTC.

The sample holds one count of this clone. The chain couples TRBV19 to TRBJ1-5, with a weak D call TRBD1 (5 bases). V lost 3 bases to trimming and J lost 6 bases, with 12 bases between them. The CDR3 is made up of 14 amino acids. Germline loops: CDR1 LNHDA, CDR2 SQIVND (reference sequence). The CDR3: CASSIVGVSQPQHF. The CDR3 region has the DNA TGTGCCAGTAGTATCGTGGGGGTAAGTCAGCCCCAGCATTTT.

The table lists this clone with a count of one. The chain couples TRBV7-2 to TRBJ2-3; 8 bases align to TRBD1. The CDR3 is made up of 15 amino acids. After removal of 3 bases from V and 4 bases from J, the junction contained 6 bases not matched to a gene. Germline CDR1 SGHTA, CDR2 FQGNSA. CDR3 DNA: TGTGCCAGCAGCTTGCGGGACAGGAGGGCAGATACGCAGTATTTT. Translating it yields CASSLRDRRADTQYF.

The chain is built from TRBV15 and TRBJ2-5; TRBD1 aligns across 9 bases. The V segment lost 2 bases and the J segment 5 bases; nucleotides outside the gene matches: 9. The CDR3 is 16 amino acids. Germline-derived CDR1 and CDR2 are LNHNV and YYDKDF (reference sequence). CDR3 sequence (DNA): TGTGCCACCAGCAGAACAAGAGGACAGGGGATGGAGACCCAGTACTTC. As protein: CATSRTRGQGMETQYF.

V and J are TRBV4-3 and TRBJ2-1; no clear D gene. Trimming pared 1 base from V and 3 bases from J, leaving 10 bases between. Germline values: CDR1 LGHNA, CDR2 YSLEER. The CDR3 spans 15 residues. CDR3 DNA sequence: TGCGCCAGCAGCCAAGTTAAACAGTACTACAATGAGCAGTTCTTC. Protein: CASSQVKQYYNEQFF.

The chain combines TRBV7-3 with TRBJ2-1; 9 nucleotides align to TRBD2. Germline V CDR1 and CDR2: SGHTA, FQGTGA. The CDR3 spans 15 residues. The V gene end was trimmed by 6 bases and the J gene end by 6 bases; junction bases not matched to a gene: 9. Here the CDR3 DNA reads TGTGCCAGCAGGTATCAGGGACTAGCTGGCAATGAGCAGTTCTTC. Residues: CASRYQGLAGNEQFF. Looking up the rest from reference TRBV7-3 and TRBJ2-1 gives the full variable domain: GAGVSQTPSNKVTEKGKYVELRCDPISGHTALYWYRQSLGQGPEFLIYFQGTGAADDSGLPNDRFFAVRPEGSVSTLKIQRTERGDSAVYLCASRYQGLAGNEQFFGPGTRLTVL.

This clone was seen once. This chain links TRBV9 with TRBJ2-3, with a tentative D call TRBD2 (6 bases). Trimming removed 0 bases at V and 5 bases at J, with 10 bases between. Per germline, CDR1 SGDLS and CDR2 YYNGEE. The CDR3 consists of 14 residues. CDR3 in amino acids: CASSVGGAVDTQYF. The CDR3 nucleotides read TGTGCCAGCAGCGTAGGCGGGGCGGTAGATACGCAGTATTTT.

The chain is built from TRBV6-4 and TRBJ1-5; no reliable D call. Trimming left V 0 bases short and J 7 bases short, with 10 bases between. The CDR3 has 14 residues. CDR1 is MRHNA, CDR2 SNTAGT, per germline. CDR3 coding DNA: TGTGCCAGCAGTGACTCCTTGACGGGGCAGCCCCAGCATTTT. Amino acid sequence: CASSDSLTGQPQHF.